These 27 T cell receptor beta chains originate from one sample sequenced in a study of CD8 T cells in ankylosing spondylitis. One entry per CDR3 protein results from TCRdb running MiXCR on the 5' RACE reads. This table holds tens of thousands of distinct CDR3 sequences, about 5.2% found once. The sample comprised blood, either unsorted or a sorted T cell fraction (not recorded which). These receptors all stem from a male donor with ankylosing spondylitis or in good health (not recorded which).

This clonotype appeared many times. The chain links TRBV20-1 to TRBJ2-7; 13 bases line up with TRBD2. The CDR3 length is 14 residues. V shed 5 bases and J 3 bases; nucleotides not matched to a gene: 4. Germline values: CDR1 DFQATT, CDR2 SNEGSKA (reference sequence). The CDR3 coding sequence is TGCAGTGCTTTCCGACTAGCGGGGGGCTACGAGCAGTACTTC. It translates to CSAFRLAGGYEQYF.

In this sample, this clonotype turned up many times. V and J are TRBV6-2 or TRBV6-3 and TRBJ1-2, with no clear D. The V and J ends lost 2 bases and 1 base respectively, with 8 bases between them. Germline values: CDR1 MNHEY, CDR2 SVGEGT. This CDR3 contains 14 residues. CDR3 protein: CASSYAGDNYGYTF. The CDR3 bases are TGTGCCAGCAGTTACGCAGGAGATAACTATGGCTACACCTTC.

As to this clonotype: A much more abundant neighbour one base away suggests this may be a read error. The chain employs TRBV7-9 and TRBJ1-4; D gene unclear. V was shortened by 1 base and J by 3 bases, with 9 bases between the two germline ends. The length of the CDR3 is 15 residues. Per germline, CDR1 SEHNR and CDR2 FQNEAQ (reference sequence). The CDR3 bases are TGTGCCAGCAGCTTAGGACCCTCAGCTAATGAAAAACTGTTTTTT. This translates into CASSLGPSANEKLFF. Combining the CDR3 with reference TRBV7-9 and TRBJ1-4 gives the whole variable domain DTGVSQNPRHKITKRGQNVTFRCDPISEHNRLYWYRQTLGQGPEFLTYFQNEAQLEKSRLLSDRFSAERPKGSFSTLEIQRTEQGDSAMYLCASSLGPSANEKLFFGSGTQLSVL.

Many counts were recorded for this clonotype. The chain couples TRBV5-1 to TRBJ1-3, with 7 bases lining up with TRBD1. CDR1 SGHRS and CDR2 YFSETQ come from the germline V gene. There are 13 residues in the CDR3. J lost 13 bases, V lost 3 bases, and 10 bases had no gene match. The CDR3 loop is CASSSDDADRIYF. The CDR3 DNA is TGCGCCAGCAGCTCAGACGACGCGGACAGGATATATTTT.

At least ten counts were recorded for this clonotype. This chain joins TRBV4-2 and TRBJ1-6, with D possibly matching TRBD1 (5 bases). The CDR3 loop spans 17 amino acids. With 6 bases removed from V and 5 bases from J, the gap between germline ends came to 20 bases. Germline assignment: CDR1 LGHNA and CDR2 YNFKEQ. The CDR3 spells CASSRDSSPDNNSPLHF. The CDR3 DNA is TGTGCCAGCAGTCGGGACTCATCTCCCGATAATAATTCACCCCTCCACTTT.

This clonotype was seen at least ten times. The genes are TRBV29-1 and TRBJ2-7, with unresolved D. Trimming pared 7 bases from V and 3 bases from J, leaving 10 bases between. This CDR3 comprises 11 residues. CDR1 SQVTM and CDR2 ANQGSEA come from the germline V gene. In DNA, the CDR3 is TGCAGCGCCTCTTTAGGCTACGAGCAGTACTTC. The encoded protein is CSASLGYEQYF.

Many counts were recorded for this clonotype. V usage is TRBV27 and J usage is TRBJ1-1; D is unclear. The CDR3 runs 14 residues. Trimming took off 5 bases at V and 4 bases at J, with 14 bases between the two ends. Germline CDR1 and CDR2: MNHEY and SMNVEV (reference sequence). The CDR3: CASSPEWEGTEAFF. Written as DNA, the CDR3 is TGTGCCAGCAGTCCAGAGTGGGAAGGCACTGAAGCTTTCTTT.

This clonotype was observed at least ten times. J is TRBJ2-3 and V is TRBV5-1; the D gene is possibly TRBD1 (5 bases). Trimming removed 0 bases from V and 6 bases from J, with 11 bases in between. The CDR3 loop spans 14 amino acids. Germline V gene lookup returns CDR1 SGHRS and CDR2 YFSETQ. For the CDR3, the DNA is TGCGCCAGCAGCTTGGACCGGACATCGGATACGCAGTATTTT. This gives the protein CASSLDRTSDTQYF. Complete variable domain (other parts from reference TRBV5-1 and TRBJ2-3): KAGVTQTPRYLIKTRGQQVTLSCSPISGHRSVSWYQQTPGQGLQFLFEYFSETQRNKGNFPGRFSGRQFSNSRSEMNVSTLELGDSALYLCASSLDRTSDTQYFGPGTRLTVL.

Ten or more counts support this clonotype. The chain's CDR3 is CASSLGGMNTEAFF. As DNA, the CDR3 is TGTGCCAGCAGTTTGGGTGGGATGAACACTGAAGCTTTCTTT. The rearrangement links TRBV27 to TRBJ1-1; D unclear. The V end was cut by 3 bases, the J end by 0 bases, with 8 bases between. Germline V gene data show CDR1 as MNHEY and CDR2 as SMNVEV (reference sequence). CDR3 length: 14 residues.

This clonotype came up a few times. The chain couples TRBV11-1 to TRBJ2-5; maybe TRBD2 (7 bases). The CDR3 extends over 18 amino acids. Germline values: CDR1 SGHAT, CDR2 FQDESV (reference sequence). Trimming left V 1 base short and J 2 bases short, with 20 bases between. The CDR3 loop reads CASSLGWGGVTTQETQYF. The DNA of the CDR3 is TGTGCCAGCAGCTTAGGGTGGGGGGGCGTGACGACGCAAGAGACCCAGTACTTC.

This clonotype was observed many times. The chain employs TRBV3-1 and TRBJ2-7; D remains ambiguous. The CDR3 spans 14 residues. Trimming removed 2 bases from V and 0 bases from J, with 8 bases in between. In germline, CDR1 is LGHDT, CDR2 YNNKEL (reference sequence). The CDR3 loop reads CASSQSHSSYEQYF. CDR3 DNA sequence: TGTGCCAGCAGCCAAAGTCATTCCTCCTACGAGCAGTACTTC.

Many counts were recorded for this clonotype. The chain has TRBV28 and TRBJ2-1, with 9 bases matching TRBD1. V shed 4 bases and J 2 bases; nucleotides not matched to a gene: 3. Germline CDR1 is MDHEN and CDR2 is SYDVKM. The CDR3 contains 15 residues. In DNA form, the CDR3 reads TGTGCCAGCAGTTCGCACAGGGGGCCCTACAATGAGCAGTTCTTC. Protein product: CASSSHRGPYNEQFF.

This clonotype has ten or more counts. This chain links TRBV27 with TRBJ1-6, with TRBD1 matching over 9 bases. Germline V gene data show CDR1 as MNHEY and CDR2 as SMNVEV (reference sequence). Germline trimming cut 4 bases from V and 6 bases from J; bases unmatched to any gene: 1. This CDR3 has 14 residues. CDR3 DNA: TGTGCCAGCAGTTGGGGACAGGGTAATTCACCCCTCCACTTT. Translation: CASSWGQGNSPLHF.

This clonotype was recorded at least ten times. The chain employs TRBV27 and TRBJ2-6; D remains ambiguous. The CDR3 spans 12 residues. The V gene's germline CDR1 is MNHEY and CDR2 SMNVEV (reference sequence). The V and J ends lost 10 bases and 2 bases respectively, with 6 bases between them. The DNA for the CDR3 is TGTGCCACCGGACCTGGGGCCAACGTCCTGACTTTC. This codes for CATGPGANVLTF.

This clonotype was counted ten times or more. The genes are TRBV20-1 and TRBJ2-7; 7 nucleotides align to TRBD1. CDR3 length: 13 residues. Losses at the gene ends were 4 bases for V and 3 bases for J; bases not matched to a gene: 6. Germline V gives CDR1 DFQATT, CDR2 SNEGSKA (reference sequence). The CDR3, as DNA: TGCAGTGCTAACCCAGGACAGGACTACGAGCAGTACTTC. Its translation is CSANPGQDYEQYF.

This clonotype was counted many times. V gene TRBV6-2 or TRBV6-3 combines with J gene TRBJ1-6; maybe TRBD1 (5 bases). This CDR3 is 21 amino acids long. V was shortened by 2 bases and J by 5 bases, with 28 bases between the two germline ends. Germline V gene lookup returns CDR1 MNHEY and CDR2 SVGEGT. The CDR3 spells CASSYRPLGTFPRLDNSPLHF. Here the CDR3 DNA reads TGTGCCAGCAGTTACCGACCCCTGGGGACCTTCCCTCGCCTTGATAATTCACCCCTCCACTTT.

This clonotype was recorded at least ten times. The DNA for the CDR3 is TGCAGTGCTACCCATCGCGCTGAAGCTTTCTTT. It translates to CSATHRAEAFF. This chain uses TRBV20-1 with TRBJ1-1; D is ambiguous. This CDR3 comprises 11 residues. Trimming removed 4 bases from V and 6 bases from J, with 9 bases in between. Germline V CDR1 and CDR2: DFQATT, SNEGSKA (reference sequence).

This clonotype showed up many times. The CDR3 spells CASSLAGQRIHEQFF. CDR3 nucleotides: TGTGCCAGCAGCTTGGCGGGACAGAGGATCCATGAGCAGTTCTTC. The chain joins TRBV5-6 to TRBJ2-1; 7 positions match TRBD1. V was pared by 0 bases and J by 8 bases, with 8 bases of the junction left unmatched. The CDR3 spans 15 residues. In germline, CDR1 is SGHDT, CDR2 YYEEEE.

Concerning this clonotype itself: The junction shows a germline mismatch at one end, possibly a read error. V is TRBV3-1 and J is TRBJ1-2; D unclear. The CDR3 has 14 amino acids. Germline CDR1 reads LGHDT; CDR2 reads YNNKEL (reference sequence). The CDR3 protein is CASSQVEGHYDYAF. The CDR3 DNA reads as TGTGCCAGCAGCCAAGTCGAAGGGCACTATGACTACGCCTTC.

In its sample, this clonotype was seen many times. The V gene is TRBV5-1, the J gene TRBJ1-4; 8 bases agree with TRBD1. Germline-derived CDR1 and CDR2 are SGHRS and YFSETQ. CDR3 length: 16 residues. V shed 4 bases, J shed 0 bases, and the junction held 5 bases outside the gene matches. CDR3 in DNA: TGCGCCAGCAGCATTACGACAGGGGCAACTAATGAAAAACTGTTTTTT. Translating gives CASSITTGATNEKLFF.

This clonotype came up many times. This sequence joins TRBV12-3 or TRBV12-4 and TRBJ1-1; unclear D gene. The CDR3 has 13 amino acids. The ends were cut back, 2 bases at V and 4 bases at J, with 8 bases in the middle. The CDR3: CASSLIRGTEAFF. CDR3 DNA: TGTGCCAGCAGTTTAATCCGAGGCACTGAAGCTTTCTTT.

Ten or more counts support this clonotype. The chain combines TRBV5-1 with TRBJ2-5; 11 bases agree with TRBD2. There are 17 residues in the CDR3. Germline trimming cut 4 bases from V and 4 bases from J; bases unmatched to any gene: 12. CDR1 and CDR2 from the germline V gene are SGHRS and YFSETQ. The CDR3 nucleotides are TGCGCCAGCAGCGACTCTAGCGGGGGGCCGGTCGGAGAGACCCAGTACTTC. Its protein is CASSDSSGGPVGETQYF.

This clonotype has ten or more counts. The J gene is TRBJ2-1, the V gene TRBV7-2; a weak D match, TRBD1 (6 bases). V lost 2 bases, J lost 4 bases, and 9 bases lay in between. Per the germline V gene, CDR1 is SGHTA and CDR2 is FQGNSA. The CDR3 spans 14 residues. CDR3 DNA: TGTGCCAGCAGCTTAAACAGGGATTACAATGAGCAGTTCTTC. Protein product: CASSLNRDYNEQFF.

At least ten counts were recorded for this clonotype. The rearrangement links TRBV20-1 to TRBJ2-7; 7 bases fit TRBD2. The CDR3 is 12 amino acids. With 5 bases clipped from V and 3 bases from J, the junction kept 4 bases outside the gene matches. Germline values: CDR1 DFQATT, CDR2 SNEGSKA (reference sequence). This chain's CDR3 is CSALRDYYEQYF. CDR3 coding DNA: TGCAGTGCTCTCCGGGACTACTACGAGCAGTACTTC.

This clonotype was counted ten times or more. The rearrangement uses TRBV20-1 and TRBJ2-5; no clear D gene. Between the trimmed V and J ends, which lost 5 bases and 5 bases, there was a span of 21 bases. The CDR3 is made up of 15 amino acids. CDR1 is DFQATT and CDR2 is SNEGSKA in the germline V gene (reference sequence). CDR3 amino acids: CSAVFPPKQEETQYF. The CDR3 nucleotides are TGCAGTGCTGTCTTCCCGCCTAAGCAGGAGGAGACCCAGTACTTC.

This clonotype was detected ten times or more. The V gene is TRBV12-3 or TRBV12-4, the J gene TRBJ2-1, with D perhaps matching TRBD1 (6 bases). V lost 3 bases and J lost 2, with 11 bases in between. The CDR3 is made up of 15 amino acids. CDR3 in DNA: TGTGCCAGCAGTTTGTTTGAGGGGGCCTACAATGAGCAGTTCTTC. Protein: CASSLFEGAYNEQFF.

This clonotype was counted many times. At one of its ends the junction is not consistent with the germline gene, which may arise from a read error. The chain uses TRBV20-1 and TRBJ1-2; 11 bases map to TRBD1. The CDR3 contains 14 residues. Germline V gives CDR1 DFQATT, CDR2 SNEGSKA (reference sequence). CDR3 sequence reads: CSALSRTGGYVYTF. As DNA, the CDR3 is TGCAGTGCGCTGAGTCGGACAGGGGGCTATGTCTACACCTTC.